This T cell receptor (beta chain) was sequenced during a study of T cell responses to AZD1222 COVID-19 vaccine. Findings and limits, study-wide: Spike regions recognized by vaccine-associated CD4 TCRs spanned the protein, led by 160-218 and 743-854. Clonal diversity was possibly underestimated; the donors were predominantly white British and more often female.

This clone has only a few counts. What it recognizes is unknown. CDR1 is SEHNR, CDR2 FQNEAQ, per germline (reference sequence). The CDR3 spans 15 residues. The V end was cut by 5 bases, the J end by 4 bases, with 17 bases between. Produced via immunoSEQ multiplex PCR; TCRdb's table is partial and in-frame only. Counted here are some 140,000 clones, approximately 84% occurring once; the ten biggest clones make up about 4%. The specimen was peripheral blood, collected on day 0 of AZD1222 vaccination. V and J are TRBV7-9 and TRBJ2-5; D may be TRBD2 (7 bases). This TCR derives from an adult in good health. The CDR3 DNA reads as TGTGCCAGCAGCCCTGGGGGGGCCGGGGGAGAGACCCAGTACTTC. Protein: CASSPGGAGGETQYF.